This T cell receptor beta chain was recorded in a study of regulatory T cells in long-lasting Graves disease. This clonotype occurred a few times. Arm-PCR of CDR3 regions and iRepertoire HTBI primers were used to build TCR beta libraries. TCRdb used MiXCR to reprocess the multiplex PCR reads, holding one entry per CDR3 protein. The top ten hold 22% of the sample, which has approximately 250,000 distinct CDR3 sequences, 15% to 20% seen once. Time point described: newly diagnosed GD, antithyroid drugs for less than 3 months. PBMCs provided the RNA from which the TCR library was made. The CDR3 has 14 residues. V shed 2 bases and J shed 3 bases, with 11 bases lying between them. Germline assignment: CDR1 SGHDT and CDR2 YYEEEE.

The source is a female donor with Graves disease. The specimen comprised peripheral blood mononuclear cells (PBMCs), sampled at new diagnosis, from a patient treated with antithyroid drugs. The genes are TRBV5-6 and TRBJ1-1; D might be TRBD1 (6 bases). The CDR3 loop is CASSLAGGYTEAFF. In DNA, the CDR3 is TGTGCCAGCAGCTTAGCCGGGGGCTACACTGAAGCTTTCTTT.